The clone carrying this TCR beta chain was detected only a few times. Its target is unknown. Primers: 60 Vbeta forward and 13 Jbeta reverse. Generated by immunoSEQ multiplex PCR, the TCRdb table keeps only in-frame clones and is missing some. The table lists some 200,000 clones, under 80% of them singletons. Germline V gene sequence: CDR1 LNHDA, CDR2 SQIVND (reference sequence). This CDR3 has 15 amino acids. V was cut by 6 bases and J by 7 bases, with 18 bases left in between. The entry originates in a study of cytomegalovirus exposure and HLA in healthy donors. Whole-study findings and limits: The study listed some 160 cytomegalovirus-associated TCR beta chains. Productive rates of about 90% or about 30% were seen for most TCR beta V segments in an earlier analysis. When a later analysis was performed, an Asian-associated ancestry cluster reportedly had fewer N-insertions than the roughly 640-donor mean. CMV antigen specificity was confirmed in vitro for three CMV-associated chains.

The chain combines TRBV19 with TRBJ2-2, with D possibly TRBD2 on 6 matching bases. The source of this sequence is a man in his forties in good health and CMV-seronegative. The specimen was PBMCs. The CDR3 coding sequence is TGTGCCAGTAGACAAGGACGGGGGAAAGGCGGGGAGCTGTTTTTT. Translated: CASRQGRGKGGELFF. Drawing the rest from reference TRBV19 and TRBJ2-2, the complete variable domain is DGGITQSPKYLFRKEGQNVTLSCEQNLNHDAMYWYRQDPGQGLRLIYYSQIVNDFQKGDIAEGYSVSREKKESFPLTVTSAQKNPTAFYLCASRQGRGKGGELFFGEGSRLTVL.